This T cell receptor beta chain appears in the sequencing data of a study of blood T cell repertoires in COVID-19 (dated by TCRdb to 2020 to 2021). With regard to the full study: Samples from collaborators originated in the United States, Italy and Spain and spanned both the acute and convalescent phases of COVID-19. The dataset comprised deeply sampled blood TCRbeta repertoires from subjects exposed to, actively infected with, or recovered from COVID-19. The samples were drawn from the first 160 participants of the ongoing ImmuneRACE study and from 1,254 subjects provided by 6 global collaborators. The repertoires were released in a freely available public database meant as a resource for research on the immune response to SARS-CoV-2. The prospective study material was composed of cDNA or gDNA derived from T cells, B-cell-depleted T cells, or PBMCs. Where available, HLA class I and class II types were obtained from metadata supplied by the sample provider rather than from assay-based typing. Nearly every sample came with metadata listing a de-identified subject ID, COVID-19 status, age in years and sex.

In Seattle, one collaborating source enrolled patients while the infection was active and tracked those patients longitudinally over the course of disease. The collaborating institutions used their own protocols to collect whole blood in K2EDTA tubes. For TCRbeta analysis, collaborators shipped samples in one of three forms: frozen whole blood, isolated PBMCs, or DNA extracted from either of those sample types. TCRbeta CDR3 regions were amplified from genomic DNA using the immunoSEQ Assay, a bias-controlled multiplex PCR. As for the original processing: Nucleated cell counts per sample were estimated from amplification of reference gene primers within the assay. To quantify the absolute abundance of each unique TCRbeta CDR3 rearrangement, sequence reads were collapsed and filtered. For each sample, productive Simpson clonality was calculated as the square root of Simpson's diversity index over productive rearrangements. Sourced from immuneACCESS, this table was stored by TCRdb with only in-frame sequences that have V and J called. A share of the clones is absent; for the studies checked, an unresolved V gene accounts for under half, and the remainder has no known explanation. That table furnishes V, J and clone size, whereas the DNA furnished D and trimming. The sample has about 160,000 clones on record, 70% to 90% of them singletons. Together, the top ten hold 5.4% of the sample.

Points on this clone: Its antigen is still unknown. The input lacks base qualities; no much larger clone sits a single base away.

Overall study outcomes, separate from this receptor: Clinical and demographic metadata were provided uncurated, with the amount varying by source and participant.

Including the terminal cysteine and phenylalanine, the CDR3 comprises 15 residues. The only DNA kept is the CDR3, 45 bases in frame from the first base. V ends up 3 bases short and J 5 bases short, with an unmatched junction base count of 8. According to the germline V gene, CDR1 reads MGHRA and CDR2 reads YSYEKL. The material sequenced was peripheral blood. The chain couples TRBV4-1 to TRBJ2-5, and TRBD2 matches 8 of the central bases. This TCR came from a woman aged 50 to 60 with COVID-19, enrolled during active disease. This receptor has the CDR3 CASSHPPPGGETQYF. The DNA sequence reads TGCGCCAGCAGCCATCCTCCTCCGGGAGGGGAGACCCAGTACTTC.